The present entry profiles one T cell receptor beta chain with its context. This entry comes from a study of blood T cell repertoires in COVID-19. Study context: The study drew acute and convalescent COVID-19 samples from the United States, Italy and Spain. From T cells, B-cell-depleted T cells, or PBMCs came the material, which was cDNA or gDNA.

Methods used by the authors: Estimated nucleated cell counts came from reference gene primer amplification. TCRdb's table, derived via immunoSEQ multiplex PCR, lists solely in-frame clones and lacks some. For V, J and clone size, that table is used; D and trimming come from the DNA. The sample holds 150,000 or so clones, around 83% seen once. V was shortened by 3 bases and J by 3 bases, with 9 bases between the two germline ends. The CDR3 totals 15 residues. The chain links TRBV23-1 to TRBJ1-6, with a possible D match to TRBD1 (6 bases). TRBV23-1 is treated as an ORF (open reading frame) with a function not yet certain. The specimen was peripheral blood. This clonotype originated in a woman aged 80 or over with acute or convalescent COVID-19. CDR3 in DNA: TGCGCCAGCAGTCACGCGGACAGCTATAATTCACCCCTCCACTTT. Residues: CASSHADSYNSPLHF.